This T cell receptor (beta chain) is from a study of brain T cells in children with intractable seizures. Study results and limitations: Pre- and post-surgery blood differed in depth, so pre-surgery absences may be undersampling. Patients' HCMV serostatus was unknown; virus specificity rests on CDR3 similarity alone.

CDR1 SGHVS and CDR2 FQNEAQ come from the germline V gene. J was trimmed by 8 bases and V by 0 bases; bases with no gene match: 8. This CDR3 has 15 amino acids. Only cases whose brain tissue showed the highest T cell transcript signatures were sequenced. At least one anti-epileptic drug was given before surgery. On this clone itself: What it recognizes is unknown.

The repertoire was sequenced with immunoSEQ multiplex PCR; TCRdb's copy has only in-frame clones and lacks some. The sample holds approximately 60,000 clones, 90% to 96% seen once. J is TRBJ1-2 and V is TRBV7-8; 8 nucleotides line up with TRBD1. This clonotype originated in a boy younger than two with focal cortical dysplasia and intractable seizures. The specimen was peripheral blood, collected at surgery. CDR3 sequence reads: CASSLATGGGGGYTF. CDR3 DNA sequence: TGTGCCAGCAGCTTAGCAACAGGGGGTGGAGGGGGCTACACCTTC.